This TCR beta chain was identified in a study of shared clonotypes between healthy human individuals. Study-wide context: CD4 naive cells filled three plates per donor, CD4 memory three, CD8 naive two and CD8 memory one. Study-wide findings and caveats: Compared with memory subsets, naive subsets generally had larger estimated richness. Although depth was large, rarefaction showed that sequencing of the sorted subsets was incomplete.

Using immunoSEQ multiplex PCR, the repertoire was profiled, and TCRdb retains in-frame clones only, with some absent. The sample lists roughly 660,000 clones, less than 95% occurring once. This clone was picked up one time. Its cognate antigen is unknown. This CDR3 contains 15 residues. Germline CDR1 is LNHNV and CDR2 is YYDKDF (reference sequence). V dropped 5 bases and J dropped 0 bases, with 14 bases sitting between them. This receptor was taken from a young man in good health. Some clones in this sample may be carry-over from other donors' samples. This chain joins TRBV15 and TRBJ2-7; D possibly corresponds to TRBD2 (5 bases). The specimen was memory CD8+ T cells from PBMCs. As for subset: CD45RO+ cells pooled with CCR7-negative TemRA cells. CDR3 region: CATSQERSSSYEQYF. CDR3 DNA sequence: TGTGCCACCAGCCAGGAGCGGTCCAGCTCCTACGAGCAGTACTTC.